This TCR beta chain was identified in a study of OX40 agonist ivuxolimab in advanced cancers. On the study more broadly: Given to patients was ivuxolimab, an agonistic anti-OX40 (CD134) antibody.

V lost 7 bases and J lost 4, with 14 bases in between. The CDR3 has 13 amino acids. Germline-derived CDR1 and CDR2 are SEHNR and FQNEAQ (reference sequence). Measured with immunoSEQ multiplex PCR; TCRdb has only the in-frame clones, and not every one. This table has over 75,000 clones, roughly 93% appearing once. The sample in question was CD4+ or CD8+ T cells sorted from blood, obtained in a trial of the OX40 agonist ivuxolimab. The V call is TRBV7-9, the J call TRBJ2-7; tentatively, D is TRBD1 or TRBD2 (5 bases each). This sequence was found in an adult with an advanced solid tumor such as melanoma, head and neck, liver or kidney cancer. This chain's CDR3 is CASKLSGGYEQYF. The CDR3 DNA follows: TGTGCCAGCAAACTTAGTGGGGGTTACGAGCAGTACTTC.